This T cell receptor (beta chain) was captured by sequencing in a study of T cell changes during pregnancy in multiple sclerosis. The table came from immunoSEQ multiplex PCR; TCRdb's copy has only in-frame clones and leaves some out. The sample has around 56,000 clones, 91% seen once; the top ten hold about 0.76%. This CDR3 comprises 13 residues. CDR1 and CDR2 from the germline V gene are SQVTM and ANQGSEA. V was clipped by 4 bases and J by 4 bases; unmatched bases: 6. The gene calls are TRBV29-1 and TRBJ2-5; 7 bases are shared with TRBD1. The material sequenced was CD4+ T cells from peripheral blood mononuclear cells, taken in the first trimester of pregnancy. This sequence originates from a female donor with multiple sclerosis, enrolled in a pregnancy study. CDR3 amino acids: CSVAQGVGETQYF. The CDR3 DNA sequence: TGCAGCGTTGCCCAGGGGGTAGGAGAGACCCAGTACTTC.